This T cell receptor beta chain was captured by sequencing in a study of beta chain features in type 1 diabetes (dated 2018 in TCRdb). Turning to the overall study: No differences in mean age, gender distribution, total cell number or subset yield were found between patients and healthy donors. The study compared the TCRB repertoires of sorted circulating CD4+ T cell subsets in recently diagnosed type 1 diabetes patients with those in matched healthy donors. Across all samples, some 110,000,000 sorted cells were examined, and cell number per subset correlated strongly with RNA yield. Whereas all 30 or so donors provided naive and central memory subsets, regulatory and stem cell-like memory subsets were isolated from just 8 patients and roughly 8 healthy donors. General findings and caveats noted by the study authors: Because cDNA was sequenced instead of genomic DNA, highly expressing activated cells could be over-represented, though the groups showed no difference in activation or CD3 levels. Because the HLA sub-analyses included only small numbers of individuals, any influence of HLA type on TCRB rearrangement was left unresolved. Naive, central memory and regulatory TCRB repertoires appeared to be more similar among patients than among healthy donors. Shorter templates might have been favored by PCR, but patient and control samples were amplified and corrected together, so both groups would have been affected equally by any skew. Type 1 diabetes patients showed a moderate but significant shortening of TCRB CDR3 length in all four CD4+ subsets. Patients with type 1 diabetes made fewer insertions and deleted more nucleotides at VDJ recombination sites, implying thymic rearrangement abnormalities.

CDR1 and CDR2, looked up from the germline V gene, are SGHRS and YFSETQ. The CDR3 runs 14 amino acids, cysteine and phenylalanine included. The retained sequence is limited to the CDR3, 42 bases, with the frame set at the first base. The junction shows trimming of 4 bases on V and 5 bases on J, and the gene matches do not reach 6 bases of it. The High Capacity cDNA Reverse Transcription Kit was used to reverse transcribe all of the isolated RNA, meaning that expressed TCRB transcripts were what got sequenced. Deep immunoSEQ sequencing was applied to naive, central memory and regulatory T cell samples, giving an average of approximately 4 million total reads per sample. Sorted cells were lysed in RLT buffer and RNA was extracted with DNase-treated RNeasy Micro or Mini kits, depending on cell number. Each cell subset was processed on its own to prevent cross-contamination, while patient and healthy donor samples were processed together. TCRB sequences were amplified from cDNA with the immunoSEQ multiplex PCR, producing 87-bp fragments spanning the CDR3 region. Amplicons were sequenced on the Illumina HiSeq platform. Processing in the source paper ran as follows. Synthetic template baselines were used to correct PCR bias computationally, reads within Hamming distance 2 were collapsed, and singletons that could not be merged were discarded. Reads were aligned against IMGT so that V, D and J genes, CDR3 length and insertions or deletions at six rearrangement sites could be assigned. Clonotype counts were normalized to sorted cell number within each subset before computing true diversity and Gini coefficients with the tcR R package. Repertoire sharing was quantified using the overlap coefficient calculated on TCRB nucleotide sequences. Out-of-frame TCRB sequences from naive cells were analyzed as a proxy for the pre-selection repertoire. TCRdb provides this immuneACCESS table in a form limited to in-frame rearrangements. Some clones are lacking; in checked studies, under half of them reflect an unresolved V gene, and why the rest are absent is not known. Clone size and the V and J calls come from that table; the DNA yielded D and trimming. This sample is represented by some 290,000 clones; roughly an eighth of them were singletons. The ten largest clonotypes hold around 0.016% of the sample.

Concerning this clone itself: Its target antigen remains unknown. No base quality values were provided; no much bigger clone lies one nucleotide off. Other DNA sequences of this sample code for an identical CDR3.

A single peripheral blood draw of about 120 mL on average was collected from each donor into heparinised tubes. Naive, central memory, regulatory and stem cell-like memory CD4+ T cells were sorted on a BD FACSAria II using a panel including CD45RO, CCR7, CD25, CD127, CD95 and CD27. All sorted populations exceeded 95% purity. PBMCs were separated immediately by Lymphoprep density gradient centrifugation and were stained directly, without being cultured. To minimize batch effects, samples were stained and sorted in pairs, one healthy donor with one patient per experiment. The chain is assembled from TRBV5-1 and TRBJ2-5; 9 bases in between match TRBD1. This sequence was found in a man under 40 with type 1 diabetes. Sample: naive CD4+ T cells from blood. In the paper's terms, the cell subset or site label means: true naive CD4+ T cells. The DNA reads TGCGCCAGCAGCCTGGGACAGGGCGGCGAGACCCAGTACTTC. The encoded protein is CASSLGQGGETQYF.